This T cell receptor beta chain was identified during a study of cytomegalovirus exposure and HLA in healthy donors. Study-level results: In an earlier analysis, in roughly 600 donors, most V segments appeared productive either ~87% or ~30% of the time.

Regarding this clone: Antigen unknown.

The primer mix had 60 Vbeta and 13 Jbeta primers. Here immunoSEQ multiplex PCR was the method, and the copy in TCRdb shows in-frame clones only, minus some. The data contain 100,000 to 140,000 clones, around three quarters of them singletons. The CDR3 is 13 residues long. Germline V gene sequence: CDR1 MNHNS, CDR2 SASEGT. V was pared by 6 bases and J by 2 bases, with 4 bases of the junction left unmatched. This TCR derives from a male donor in good health and CMV-seronegative. V and J are TRBV6-1 and TRBJ2-7; 7 bases map to TRBD1. What was sequenced was PBMCs. The CDR3 loop reads CASRDRQPYEQYF. In DNA, the CDR3 is TGTGCCAGCAGGGACAGGCAGCCCTACGAGCAGTACTTC.